This TCR beta chain was observed in a study of early T cells in non-severe SARS-CoV-2 infection. Whole-study context: Bulk RNA isolated from unsorted whole blood underwent sequencing; chains were not paired.

This clonotype turned up a few times. Germline V gene data show CDR1 as SGHTA and CDR2 as FQGTGA. Losses at the gene ends were 6 bases for V and 5 bases for J; bases not matched to a gene: 12. CDR3 length: 15 residues. Attached unique molecular identifiers marked individual cDNA molecules. Each CDR3 protein gets one entry after TCRdb re-called the 5' RACE reads with MiXCR. This repertoire shows about 72,000 distinct CDR3 sequences, roughly 9.1% found once; its top ten account for roughly 7.5%. The TCR comes from an adult who was a healthcare worker with PCR-confirmed SARS-CoV-2 infection or an uninfected control (not recorded which). Sample: whole blood, taken at baseline. This chain links TRBV7-3 with TRBJ2-5, with TRBD1 matching over 7 bases. CDR3 loop: CASSPTGVGEETQYF. In DNA form, the CDR3 reads TGTGCCAGCAGTCCCACAGGGGTCGGAGAGGAGACCCAGTACTTC.